A selection of T cell receptor beta chains follows, all from one sample in a study of shared T cell receptors in the human thymus. Assay used: immunoSEQ multiplex PCR; TCRdb lists only in-frame clones, some missing. The repertoire holds about 660,000 clones, over 75% seen once, with 0.01% in the top ten. The same data also went into a second study, on human thymus T cells.

The sample consisted of thymocytes. These TCRs come from a boy under two years old with a congenital heart defect. Each CDR3 is given with its conserved first and last residue. Fields, in order: D gene, CDR3 length, J gene, V gene, clone size, CDR3 protein, CDR3 DNA. D genes are given only for firm matches. Some rows have no size entry. The others give once, few or many, or a class for an expanded clone.

D gene: TRBD1
CDR3 length: 17
J gene: TRBJ1-1
V gene: TRBV28
clone size: once
CDR3 protein: CASSPHDRGPMNTEAFF
CDR3 DNA: TGTGCCAGCAGTCCACACGACAGGGGGCCAATGAACACTGAAGCTTTCTTT

D gene: TRBD1
CDR3 length: 17
J gene: TRBJ1-2
V gene: TRBV7-3
clone size: .
CDR3 protein: CASSLYRDRGTDYGYTF
CDR3 DNA: TGTGCCAGCAGCTTATATAGGGACAGGGGGACGGACTATGGCTACACCTTC

D gene: .
CDR3 length: 14
J gene: TRBJ1-3
V gene: TRBV10-1
clone size: .
CDR3 protein: CASSGRGGGNTIYF
CDR3 DNA: TGCGCCAGCAGTGGGAGGGGAGGTGGAAACACCATATATTTT

D gene: TRBD2
CDR3 length: 19
J gene: TRBJ2-1
V gene: TRBV2
clone size: .
CDR3 protein: CASRGGTSGLESSYNEQFF
CDR3 DNA: TGTGCCAGCAGGGGAGGGACTAGCGGGTTGGAGAGCTCCTACAATGAGCAGTTCTTC

D gene: TRBD1
CDR3 length: 12
J gene: TRBJ1-1
V gene: TRBV19
clone size: .
CDR3 protein: CASRDRGREAFF
CDR3 DNA: TGTGCCAGTAGGGACAGGGGGCGGGAAGCTTTCTTT

D gene: TRBD2
CDR3 length: 17
J gene: TRBJ2-1
V gene: TRBV7-9
clone size: once
CDR3 protein: CASSFGISGSSYNEQFF
CDR3 DNA: TGTGCCAGCAGCTTCGGGATAAGCGGGAGCTCCTACAATGAGCAGTTCTTC

D gene: .
CDR3 length: 13
J gene: TRBJ1-4
V gene: TRBV27
clone size: .
CDR3 protein: CASSGAGTEKLFF
CDR3 DNA: TGTGCCAGCAGTGGCGCGGGGACTGAAAAACTGTTTTTT

D gene: TRBD2
CDR3 length: 18
J gene: TRBJ2-7
V gene: TRBV7-6
clone size: few
CDR3 protein: CASSLARFRTSDSYEQYF
CDR3 DNA: TGTGCCAGCAGCTTAGCCCGCTTTAGGACTAGCGACTCCTACGAGCAGTACTTC

D gene: TRBD1
CDR3 length: 17
J gene: TRBJ2-5
V gene: TRBV4-3
clone size: .
CDR3 protein: CASSQVRGGRSQETQYF
CDR3 DNA: TGCGCCAGCAGCCAAGTACGAGGGGGCCGGTCCCAAGAGACCCAGTACTTC

D gene: TRBD2
CDR3 length: 14
J gene: TRBJ2-5
V gene: TRBV29-1
clone size: .
CDR3 protein: CSVDPSGSRETQYF
CDR3 DNA: TGCAGCGTTGATCCTAGCGGGAGTCGGGAGACCCAGTACTTC

D gene: TRBD2
CDR3 length: 17
J gene: TRBJ2-1
V gene: TRBV10-2
clone size: .
CDR3 protein: CASTPPRVAGSYNEQFF
CDR3 DNA: TGCGCCAGCACCCCCCCGAGGGTAGCGGGGAGTTACAATGAGCAGTTCTTC

D gene: .
CDR3 length: 14
J gene: TRBJ1-5
V gene: TRBV6-5
clone size: once
CDR3 protein: CASSGGPVDQPQHF
CDR3 DNA: TGTGCCAGCAGTGGCGGCCCGGTCGACCAGCCCCAGCATTTT

D gene: .
CDR3 length: 17
J gene: TRBJ1-5
V gene: TRBV7-8
clone size: .
CDR3 protein: CASSQQPGAGGNQPQHF
CDR3 DNA: TGTGCCAGCAGCCAACAGCCTGGGGCTGGTGGCAATCAGCCCCAGCATTTT

D gene: .
CDR3 length: 17
J gene: TRBJ1-6
V gene: TRBV5-8
clone size: .
CDR3 protein: CASSFSRQMGRWTPLHF
CDR3 DNA: TGTGCCAGCAGCTTCTCCAGACAGATGGGCCGTTGGACACCCCTCCACTTT

D gene: .
CDR3 length: 13
J gene: TRBJ2-7
V gene: TRBV23-1
clone size: .
CDR3 protein: CASPPGCTGEQYF
CDR3 DNA: TGCGCCAGCCCGCCAGGGTGCACTGGCGAGCAGTACTTC

D gene: .
CDR3 length: 14
J gene: TRBJ1-4
V gene: TRBV18
clone size: .
CDR3 protein: CASSPYGSDEKLFF
CDR3 DNA: TGTGCCAGCTCACCATACGGGTCGGATGAAAAACTGTTTTTT

D gene: TRBD2
CDR3 length: 17
J gene: TRBJ2-1
V gene: TRBV7-2
clone size: .
CDR3 protein: CASSPRLAGGLYNEQFF
CDR3 DNA: TGTGCCAGCAGCCCAAGACTAGCGGGAGGCCTCTACAATGAGCAGTTCTTC

D gene: .
CDR3 length: 12
J gene: TRBJ1-2
V gene: TRBV29-1
clone size: .
CDR3 protein: CSVQAWPYGYTF
CDR3 DNA: TGCAGCGTGCAGGCTTGGCCCTATGGCTACACCTTC